This T cell receptor (beta chain) is drawn from a study of T cell changes during pregnancy in multiple sclerosis. The CDR3 contains 14 residues. Germline V lookup: CDR1 LNHDA, CDR2 SQIVND (reference sequence). V gave up 7 bases and J gave up 4 bases; unmatched junction bases: 4. Profiling relied on immunoSEQ multiplex PCR, and the TCRdb table lists in-frame clones only, not all of them. The table lists some 60,000 clones, roughly nine tenths of them singletons, with about 0.38% in the top ten. Sequencing used CD4+ T cells from peripheral blood mononuclear cells, obtained in the third trimester of pregnancy. The TCR originated in a female donor with multiple sclerosis, enrolled in a pregnancy study. The rearrangement joins TRBV19 to TRBJ2-2; 9 bases match TRBD1. The CDR3 sequence is CASTGQGSTGELFF. The CDR3 nucleotides are TGTGCCAGTACGGGACAGGGTAGCACCGGGGAGCTGTTTTTT.